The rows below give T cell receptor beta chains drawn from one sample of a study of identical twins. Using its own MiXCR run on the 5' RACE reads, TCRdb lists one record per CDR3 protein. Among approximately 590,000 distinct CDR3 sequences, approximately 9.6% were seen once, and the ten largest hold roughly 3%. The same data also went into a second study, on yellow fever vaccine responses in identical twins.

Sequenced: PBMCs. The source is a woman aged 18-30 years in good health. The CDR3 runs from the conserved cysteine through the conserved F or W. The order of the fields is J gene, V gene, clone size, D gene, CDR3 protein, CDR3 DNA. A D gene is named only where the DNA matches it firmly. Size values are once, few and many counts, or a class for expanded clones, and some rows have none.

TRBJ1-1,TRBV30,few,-,CAWNRGTADEAFF,TGTGCCTGGAACCGCGGGACGGCAGATGAAGCTTTCTTT
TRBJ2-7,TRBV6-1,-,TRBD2,CASSRNPTGLPSEQYF,TGTGCCAGCAGCCGAAATCCAACGGGACTACCCAGCGAGCAGTACTTC
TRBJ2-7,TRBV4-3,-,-,CASSRTAQSEQYF,TGCGCCAGCAGTAGGACAGCCCAGTCCGAGCAGTACTTC
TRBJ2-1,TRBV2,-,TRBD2,CASSGARGGIDEQFF,TGTGCCAGCAGTGGGGCGCGGGGGGGCATTGATGAGCAGTTCTTC
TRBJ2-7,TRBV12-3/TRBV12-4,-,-,CASSPPTDTYEQYF,TGTGCCAGCAGTCCCCCCACTGATACTTACGAGCAGTACTTC
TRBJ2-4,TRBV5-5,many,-,CASSPWAKNIQYF,TGTGCCAGCAGCCCCTGGGCCAAAAACATTCAGTACTTC
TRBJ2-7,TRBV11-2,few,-,CASSLVGLALGTSYEQYF,TGTGCCAGCAGCTTAGTTGGGCTAGCGCTAGGTACCTCCTACGAGCAGTACTTC
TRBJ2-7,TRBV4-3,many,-,CASSQDRSVYYEQYF,TGCGCCAGCAGCCAAGACCGGTCTGTTTACTACGAGCAGTACTTC
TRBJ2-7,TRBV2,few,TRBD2,CASRISGASYEQYF,TGTGCCAGCAGGATCAGCGGGGCCTCCTACGAGCAGTACTTC
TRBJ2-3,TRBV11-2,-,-,CASSLEAGAPLKDTQYF,TGTGCCAGCAGCTTAGAGGCGGGGGCCCCCCTGAAGGATACGCAGTATTTT
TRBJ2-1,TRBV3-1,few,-,CASSQEHHPGARDEQFF,TGTGCCAGCAGCCAAGAACATCATCCGGGAGCCAGGGATGAGCAGTTCTTC
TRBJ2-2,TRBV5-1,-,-,CASSSRQSNTGELFF,TGCGCCAGCAGCTCTAGACAGAGTAACACCGGGGAGCTGTTTTTT
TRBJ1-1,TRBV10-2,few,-,CASSESDSHTEAFF,TGCGCCAGCAGTGAGTCGGACAGCCACACTGAAGCTTTCTTT
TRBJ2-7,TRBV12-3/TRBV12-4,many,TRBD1,CASSNTGGGYEQYF,TGTGCCAGCAGTAACACAGGGGGCGGCTACGAGCAGTACTTC
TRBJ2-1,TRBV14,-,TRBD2,CATKTSGGGEQFF,TGTGCCACCAAGACTAGCGGAGGGGGGGAGCAGTTCTTC
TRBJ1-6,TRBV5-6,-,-,CASSLAGSAISPLHF,TGTGCCAGCAGCTTGGCAGGGTCCGCGATTTCACCCCTCCACTTT
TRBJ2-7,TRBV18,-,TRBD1,CASANADRSYEQYF,TGTGCCAGCGCGAACGCGGACAGGAGCTACGAGCAGTACTTC
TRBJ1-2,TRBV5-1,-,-,CASSLTGDVYYGYTF,TGCGCCAGCAGCTTGACCGGGGACGTCTACTATGGCTACACCTTC
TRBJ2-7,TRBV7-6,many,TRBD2,CASSSRTSGTYEQYF,TGTGCCAGCAGCTCAAGGACTAGCGGTACCTACGAGCAGTACTTC
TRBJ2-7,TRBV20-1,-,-,CSAGRRYYEQYF,TGCAGTGCTGGCCGGAGATACTACGAGCAGTACTTC
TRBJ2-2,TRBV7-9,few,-,CATQTQNTGELFF,TGTGCCACCCAAACCCAGAACACCGGGGAGCTGTTTTTT
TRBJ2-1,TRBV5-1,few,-,CASSLAGLHSSYNEQFF,TGCGCCAGCAGCTTGGCCGGGCTACATAGCTCCTACAATGAGCAGTTCTTC
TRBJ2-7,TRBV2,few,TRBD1,CASCLDRGHEQYF,TGTGCCAGCTGTCTGGACAGGGGCCACGAGCAGTACTTC
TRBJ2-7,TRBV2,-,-,CASGGTVGYEQYF,TGTGCCAGCGGAGGGACGGTGGGCTACGAGCAGTACTTC